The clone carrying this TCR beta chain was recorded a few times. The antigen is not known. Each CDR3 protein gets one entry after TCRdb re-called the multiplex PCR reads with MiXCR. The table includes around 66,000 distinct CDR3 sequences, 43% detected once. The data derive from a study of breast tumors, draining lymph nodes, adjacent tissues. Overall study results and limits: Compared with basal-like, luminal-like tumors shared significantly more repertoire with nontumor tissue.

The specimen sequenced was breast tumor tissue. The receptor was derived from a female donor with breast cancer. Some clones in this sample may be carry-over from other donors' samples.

The CDR3 reads CASSYSQALLYGYTF. The CDR3 bases are TGTGCCAGCAGTTACTCGCAGGCGCTCCTCTATGGCTACACCTTC. The gene calls are TRBV6-5 and TRBJ1-2; D remains unclear. Trimming removed 0 bases at V and 4 bases at J, with 12 bases between. Germline CDR1 reads MNHEY; CDR2 reads SVGAGI. The CDR3 has 15 amino acids.